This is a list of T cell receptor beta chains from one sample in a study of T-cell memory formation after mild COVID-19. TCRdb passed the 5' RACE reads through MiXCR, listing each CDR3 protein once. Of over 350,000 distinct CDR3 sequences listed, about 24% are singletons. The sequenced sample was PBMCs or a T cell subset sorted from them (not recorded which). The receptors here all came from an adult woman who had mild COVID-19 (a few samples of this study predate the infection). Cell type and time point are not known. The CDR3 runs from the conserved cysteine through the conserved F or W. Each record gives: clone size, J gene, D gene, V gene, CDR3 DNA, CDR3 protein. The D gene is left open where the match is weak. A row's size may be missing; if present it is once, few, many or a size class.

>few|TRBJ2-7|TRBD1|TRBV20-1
TGCAGTGCCACAGACAGGGCGAGCTCCTACGAGCAGTACTTC
CSATDRASSYEQYF
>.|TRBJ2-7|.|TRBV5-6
TGTGCCAGCGGTAGGAACAGGCGCTACGAGCAGTACTTC
CASGRNRRYEQYF
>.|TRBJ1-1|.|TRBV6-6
TGTGCCAGCAGGGAGGACAGCGTGAACACTGAAGCTTTCTTT
CASREDSVNTEAFF
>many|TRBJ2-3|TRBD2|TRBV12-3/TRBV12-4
TGTGCCAGCAGTTTAGGCGGGAGAGAAGATACGCAGTATTTT
CASSLGGREDTQYF
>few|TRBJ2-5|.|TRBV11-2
TGTGCCAGCAGCTTAGATGTTGGGGTTGGGACCCAGTACTTC
CASSLDVGVGTQYF
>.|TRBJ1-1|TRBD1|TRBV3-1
TGTGCCAGCAGCCCCGGGGCAGGGGGTAACACTGAAGCTTTCTTT
CASSPGAGGNTEAFF
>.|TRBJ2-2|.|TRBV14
TGTGCCAGCAGCCGTCAAAGGATCACCGGGGAGCTGTTTTTT
CASSRQRITGELFF
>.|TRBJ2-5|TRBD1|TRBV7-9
TGTGCCAGCAGCCAACAGACAGGGGCGCAGGAGACCCAGTACTTC
CASSQQTGAQETQYF
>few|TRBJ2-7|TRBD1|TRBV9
TGTGCCAGCAGCGTTGCCGCCGGACAGGGGGAAAACGAGCAGTACTTC
CASSVAAGQGENEQYF
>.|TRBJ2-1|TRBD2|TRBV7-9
TGTGCCAGCAGCCCCCAAGCGGGAGGGCAGCTCTTC
CASSPQAGGQLF
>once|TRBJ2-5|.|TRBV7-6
TGTGCCAGCAGCCCGAGCGAGCTACAAGAGACCCAGTACTTC
CASSPSELQETQYF
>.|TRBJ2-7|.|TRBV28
TGTGCCGTCGGGGACACCTACGAGCAGTACTTC
CAVGDTYEQYF
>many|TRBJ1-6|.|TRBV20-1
TGCAGTGCTAGAGATGGTGGGGAAGGCAATTCACCCCTCCACTTT
CSARDGGEGNSPLHF
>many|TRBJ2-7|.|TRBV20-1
TGCAGTGCCGCCCCCTTGAGCGGAGACTCCTACGAGCAGTACTTC
CSAAPLSGDSYEQYF
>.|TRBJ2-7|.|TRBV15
TGTGCCACCAGCAGAGATTCCTACGAGCAGTACTTC
CATSRDSYEQYF
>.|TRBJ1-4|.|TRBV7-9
TGTGCCAGCAGCTTCCCGACAGGAAGGCTGGCGGCTGAAAAACTGTTTTTT
CASSFPTGRLAAEKLFF
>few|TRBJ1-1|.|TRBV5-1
TGCGCCAGCAGCTTTGGACACGCGGGAACTGAAGCTTTCTTT
CASSFGHAGTEAFF
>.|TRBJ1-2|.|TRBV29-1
TGCAGCGTTGACGGTGGAGCGGCCGGGGGCTACACCTTC
CSVDGGAAGGYTF
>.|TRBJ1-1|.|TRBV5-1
TGCGCCAGCAGACAGGGCTTGGGCACTGAAGCTTTCTTT
CASRQGLGTEAFF
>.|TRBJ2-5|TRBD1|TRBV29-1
TGCAGCGTTGAGTCCGGGACAGTCGAAGGGGGAAGGTACTTC
CSVESGTVEGGRYF
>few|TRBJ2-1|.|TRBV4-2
TGTGCCAGCAGCCAAGATACTAGTAGCCACAATGAGCAGTTCTTC
CASSQDTSSHNEQFF
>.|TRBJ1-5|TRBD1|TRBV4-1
TGCGCCAGCAGCCCGATGGACAGGGGTGGTCAGCCCCAGCATTTT
CASSPMDRGGQPQHF
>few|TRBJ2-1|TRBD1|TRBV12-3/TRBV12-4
TGTGCCAGCAGTTTAGGGCCGGGACAGCCCCTTGGATCGCAGTTCTTC
CASSLGPGQPLGSQFF
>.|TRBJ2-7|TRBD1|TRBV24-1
TGTGCCACACAGTCCGGGACAGGGAGTTACGAGCAGTACTTC
CATQSGTGSYEQYF
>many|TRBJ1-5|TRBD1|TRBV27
TGTGCCAGCAGTTCGGCCCAACCGACAGGGGAGCCCCAGCATTTT
CASSSAQPTGEPQHF
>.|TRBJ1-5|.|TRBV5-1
TGCGCCACCTTAAATCAGCCCCAGCATTTT
CATLNQPQHF
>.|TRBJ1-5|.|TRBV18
TGTGCCAGCTCACCATTCGGACAGTTGAATAGCAATCAGCCCCAGCATTTT
CASSPFGQLNSNQPQHF
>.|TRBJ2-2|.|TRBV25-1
TGTGCCAGCAGTGAGGCCGGGGAGCTGTTTTTT
CASSEAGELFF
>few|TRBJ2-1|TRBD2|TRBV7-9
TGTGCCAGCAGCTTAGTTTTGTCTCTAGCGGGAGGTAATGAGCAGTTCTTC
CASSLVLSLAGGNEQFF
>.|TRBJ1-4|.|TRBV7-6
TGTGCCAGCAGCTCGCCCCCCGGACAGTCTGAAAAACTGTTTTTT
CASSSPPGQSEKLFF
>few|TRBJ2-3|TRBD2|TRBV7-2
TGTGCCAGCTCTTCTAGCGGGAGGGGGAATACGCAGTATTTT
CASSSSGRGNTQYF
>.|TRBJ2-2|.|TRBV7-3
TGTGCCAGCAGCCCTCACCCCGTGGGGATACCGACCGGGGAGCTGTTTTTT
CASSPHPVGIPTGELFF
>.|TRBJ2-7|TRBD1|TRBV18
TGTGCCAGCTCCCATCCGGGACAGGGGGTGTGGGCTAACTCCTACGAGCAGTACTTC
CASSHPGQGVWANSYEQYF
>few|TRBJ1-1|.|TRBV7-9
TGTGCCAGCAGCTCCACGAGCGGAGGGACTGAAGCTTTCTTT
CASSSTSGGTEAFF
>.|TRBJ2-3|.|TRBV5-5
TGTGCCAGCAGCCGGGATGGGGTTCCGACAGATACGCAGTATTTT
CASSRDGVPTDTQYF
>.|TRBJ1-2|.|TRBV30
TGTGCCTGCCTAAGAGGGCTCTCGAACTATGGCTACACCTTC
CACLRGLSNYGYTF
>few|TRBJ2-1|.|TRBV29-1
TGCAGCGGCTACTATGCATATGAGCAGTTCTTC
CSGYYAYEQFF
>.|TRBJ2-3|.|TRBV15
TGTGCCACCAGCAGAGATATCAGCACAGATACGCAGTATTTT
CATSRDISTDTQYF
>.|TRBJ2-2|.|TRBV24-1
TGTGCCACCGGGGATAAGGAGGGCACCGGGGAGCTGTTTTTT
CATGDKEGTGELFF
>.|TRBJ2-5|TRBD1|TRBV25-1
TGTGCCAGCAGATTACCGGGACAGGGTTCCCAGTACTTC
CASRLPGQGSQYF
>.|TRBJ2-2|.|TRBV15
TGTGCCACCAGTCCGAAGGGAGGCCCGCCACCCGGGGAGCTGTTTTTT
CATSPKGGPPPGELFF